The sequence of this T cell receptor (beta chain) was determined in a study of PD-L1 blockade in urothelial cancer. About the study: Analyses were performed on blood at 3 weeks after treatment start (the second dose) and at 6 weeks. T cells numbered a median of 141,255 in the blood samples.

Patients presented with locally advanced or metastatic urothelial carcinoma. The study collected 1 to 8 samples per patient, pretreatment and on-treatment. Libraries were prepared by immunoSEQ multiplex PCR; TCRdb keeps only in-frame clonotypes and omits some of them. This table has under 130,000 clones, under 85% appearing once. Sequenced here: PBMCs, sampled around atezolizumab (anti-PD-L1) treatment. The origin of this receptor is a man aged 45-65 years with urothelial cancer.

CDR3 nucleotides: TGTGCCAGCAGCTTATGGGGGCCGGCTGAAGCTTTCTTT. This sequence encodes CASSLWGPAEAFF. The chain uses TRBV7-3 and TRBJ1-1; tentative D call: TRBD1 (6 bases). The CDR3 extends over 13 amino acids. The germline V gene encodes CDR1 SGHTA and CDR2 FQGTGA. Trimming left V 2 bases short and J 6 bases short, with 10 bases between. The full variable domain, completed using reference TRBV7-3 and TRBJ1-1, is GAGVSQTPSNKVTEKGKYVELRCDPISGHTALYWYRQSLGQGPEFLIYFQGTGAADDSGLPNDRFFAVRPEGSVSTLKIQRTERGDSAVYLCASSLWGPAEAFFGQGTRLTVV.